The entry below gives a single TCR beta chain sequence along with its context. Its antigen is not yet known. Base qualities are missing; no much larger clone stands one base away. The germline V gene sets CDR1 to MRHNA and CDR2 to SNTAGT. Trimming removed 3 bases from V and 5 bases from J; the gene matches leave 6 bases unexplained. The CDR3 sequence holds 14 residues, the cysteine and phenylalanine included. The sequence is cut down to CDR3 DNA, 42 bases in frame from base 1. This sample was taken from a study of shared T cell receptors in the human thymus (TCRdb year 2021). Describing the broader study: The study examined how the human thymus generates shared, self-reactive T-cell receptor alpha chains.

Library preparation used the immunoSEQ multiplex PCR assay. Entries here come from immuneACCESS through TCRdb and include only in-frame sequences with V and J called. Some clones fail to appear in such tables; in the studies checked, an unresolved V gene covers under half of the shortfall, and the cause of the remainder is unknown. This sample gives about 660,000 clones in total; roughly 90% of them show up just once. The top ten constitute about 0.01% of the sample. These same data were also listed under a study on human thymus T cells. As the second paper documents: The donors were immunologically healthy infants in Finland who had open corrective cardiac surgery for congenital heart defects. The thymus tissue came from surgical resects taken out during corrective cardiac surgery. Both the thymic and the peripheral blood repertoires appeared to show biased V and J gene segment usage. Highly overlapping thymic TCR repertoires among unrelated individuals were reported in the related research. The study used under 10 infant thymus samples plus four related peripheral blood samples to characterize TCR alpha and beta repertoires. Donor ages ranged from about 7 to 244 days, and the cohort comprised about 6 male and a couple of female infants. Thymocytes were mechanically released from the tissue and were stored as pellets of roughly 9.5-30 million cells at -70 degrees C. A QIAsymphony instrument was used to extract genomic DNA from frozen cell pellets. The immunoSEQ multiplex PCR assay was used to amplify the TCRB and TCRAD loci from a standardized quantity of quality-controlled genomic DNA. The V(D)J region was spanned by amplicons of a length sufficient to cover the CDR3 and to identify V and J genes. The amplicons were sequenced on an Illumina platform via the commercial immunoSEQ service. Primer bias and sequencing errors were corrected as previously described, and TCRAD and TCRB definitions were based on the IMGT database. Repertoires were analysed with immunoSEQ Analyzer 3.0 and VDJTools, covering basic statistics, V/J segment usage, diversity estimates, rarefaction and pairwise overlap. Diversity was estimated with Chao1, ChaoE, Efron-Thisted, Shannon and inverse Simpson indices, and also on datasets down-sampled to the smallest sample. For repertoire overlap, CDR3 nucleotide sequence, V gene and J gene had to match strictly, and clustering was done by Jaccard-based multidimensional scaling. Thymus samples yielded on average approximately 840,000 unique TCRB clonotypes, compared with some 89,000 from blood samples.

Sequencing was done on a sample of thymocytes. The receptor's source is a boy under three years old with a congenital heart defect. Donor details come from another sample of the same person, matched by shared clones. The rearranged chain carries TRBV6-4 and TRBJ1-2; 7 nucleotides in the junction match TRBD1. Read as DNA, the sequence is TGTGCCAGCAGTGAGAATACAGGGGCTTATGGCTACACCTTC. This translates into CASSENTGAYGYTF.